This TCR beta chain was sequenced for a study of T cell responses to AZD1222 COVID-19 vaccine. About the study: Analysis merged second doses at about 4 or about 12 weeks.

Study-wide findings and caveats: Regions 160-218 and 743-854 dominated among vaccine-associated CD4 TCRs spanning spike. No day 14 peak samples; only post-peak repertoires were characterized. Donors were mostly white British, more females; clonal diversity possibly underestimated.

Using immunoSEQ multiplex PCR, the repertoire was profiled, and TCRdb retains in-frame clones only, with some absent. The sample contains around 200,000 clones, approximately 93% of which appear only once. CDR3 length: 16 residues. V lost 3 bases to trimming and J lost 7 bases; unmatched junction nucleotides: 11. The V gene's germline CDR1 is SGHRS and CDR2 YFSETQ. As regards this clone: Its antigen remains unknown.

This clonotype was sampled from an adult in good health. The specimen was peripheral blood, collected on day 0 of AZD1222 vaccination. This chain links TRBV5-1 with TRBJ2-1; TRBD1 aligns across 9 bases. The CDR3 sequence: CASSWVTGQGENEQFF. Written as DNA, the CDR3 is TGCGCCAGCAGCTGGGTTACGGGACAGGGAGAGAATGAGCAGTTCTTC.